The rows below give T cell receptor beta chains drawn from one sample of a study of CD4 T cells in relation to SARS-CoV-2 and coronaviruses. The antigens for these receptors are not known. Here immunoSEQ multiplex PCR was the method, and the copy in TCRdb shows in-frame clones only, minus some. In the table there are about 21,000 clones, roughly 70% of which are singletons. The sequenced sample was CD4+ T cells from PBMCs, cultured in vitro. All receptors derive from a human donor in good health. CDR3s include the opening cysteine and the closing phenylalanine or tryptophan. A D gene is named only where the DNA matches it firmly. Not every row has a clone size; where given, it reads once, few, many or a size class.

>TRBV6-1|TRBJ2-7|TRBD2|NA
TGTGCCAGCAGTGATATTAGCGGGACTTCCTACGAGCAGTACTTC
CASSDISGTSYEQYF
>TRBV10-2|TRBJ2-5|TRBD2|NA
TGCGCCAGCACCAGGGAGGTAGCGGGGGGGAGGGAGACCCAGTACTTC
CASTREVAGGRETQYF
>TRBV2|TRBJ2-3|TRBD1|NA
TGTGCCAGCAAGCAATGGAAGGGGGCCTTCACAGATACGCAGTATTTT
CASKQWKGAFTDTQYF
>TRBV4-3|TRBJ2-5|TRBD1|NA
TGCGCCAGCAGCCTGTCCGGACAGGCCCAAGAGACCCAGTACTTC
CASSLSGQAQETQYF
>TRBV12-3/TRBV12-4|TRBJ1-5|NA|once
TGTGCCACCGCCAGGGGAGCCAATCAGCCCCAGCATTTT
CATARGANQPQHF
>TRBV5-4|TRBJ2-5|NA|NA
TGTGCCAGCAGCTTCAGGGAGGCACGAGGGACCCAGTACTTC
CASSFREARGTQYF
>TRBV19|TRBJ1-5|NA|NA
TGTGCCAGTAGTATTACCCGGTATAGCAATCAGCCCCAGCATTTT
CASSITRYSNQPQHF
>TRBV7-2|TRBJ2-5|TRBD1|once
TGTGCCAGCAGCTCGGACAGGGGGTGGGGGGAGACCCAGTACTTC
CASSSDRGWGETQYF
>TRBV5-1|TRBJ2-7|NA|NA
TGCGCCAGCGCCGTCACAGGGCCCTACGAGCAGTACTTC
CASAVTGPYEQYF
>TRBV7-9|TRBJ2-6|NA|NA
TGTGCCAGCAGCTTAGATTTTGGGGGCGCTGGGGCCAACGTCCTGACTTTC
CASSLDFGGAGANVLTF
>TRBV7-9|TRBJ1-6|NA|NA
TGTGCCAGCATGGATCCGGGACTTCAAACACCCCTCCACTTT
CASMDPGLQTPLHF
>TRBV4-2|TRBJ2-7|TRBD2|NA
TGTGCCAGCAGCCAAGGTTCGTACGGGAGGGGATCCTACGAGCAGTACTTC
CASSQGSYGRGSYEQYF
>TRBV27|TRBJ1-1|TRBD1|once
TGTGCCAGCAGTAGGACAGGGTGGAACACTGAAGCTTTCTTT
CASSRTGWNTEAFF
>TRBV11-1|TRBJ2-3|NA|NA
TGTGCCAGCAGCTTAGCGAGTCGGTCAGCGGCAGATACGCAGTATTTT
CASSLASRSAADTQYF
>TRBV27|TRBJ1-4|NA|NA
TGTGCCAGAAATACCCCGGGTAGGGGGAGGATAAGCGAAAAACTGTTTTTT
CARNTPGRGRISEKLFF
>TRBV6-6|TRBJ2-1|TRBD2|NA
TGTGCCAGCACTGACAGCGGGAGTCCGGGGAATGAGCAGTTCTTC
CASTDSGSPGNEQFF
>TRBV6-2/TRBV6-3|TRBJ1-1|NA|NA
TGTGCCAGCAGTTACTGGACAAGGAACACTGAAGCTTTCTTT
CASSYWTRNTEAFF
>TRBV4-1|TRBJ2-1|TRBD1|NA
TGCGCCAGCAGCCAGCGGGACAGGGCCTACAATGAGCAGTTCTTC
CASSQRDRAYNEQFF
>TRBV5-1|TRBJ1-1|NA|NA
TGCGCCAGCATGGGGAACACTGAAGCTTTCTTT
CASMGNTEAFF
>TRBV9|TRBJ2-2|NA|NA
TGTGCCAGCAGCGTAGGCGCTAACACCGGGGAGCTGTTTTTT
CASSVGANTGELFF
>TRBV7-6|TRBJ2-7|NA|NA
TGTGCCAGCAGCCCTTGGGGGGTCTCAAGAGTGTCCTACGAGCAGTACTTC
CASSPWGVSRVSYEQYF
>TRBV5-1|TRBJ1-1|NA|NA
TGCGCCAGCACTCCCGGGGGAGGAAACACTGAAGCTTTCTTT
CASTPGGGNTEAFF
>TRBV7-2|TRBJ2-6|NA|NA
TGTGCCAGCAGCCCCGACGGAGGGTCTGGGGCCAACGTCCTGACTTTC
CASSPDGGSGANVLTF